One sample yielded the 8 T cell receptor beta chains listed below, sequenced in a study of blood T cell repertoires in COVID-19. Generated by immunoSEQ multiplex PCR, the TCRdb table keeps only in-frame clones and is missing some. The data hold more than 250,000 clones, with around 86% observed a single time. Sequenced sample: peripheral blood. The receptor source for this set is a man aged 45-65 years with active or convalescent COVID-19.

This chain links TRBV6-5 with TRBJ2-3, with D perhaps matching TRBD2 (5 bases). Trimming pared 4 bases from V and 8 bases from J, leaving 19 bases between. CDR3 length: 15 residues. In germline, CDR1 is MNHEY, CDR2 SVGAGI. CDR3 coding DNA: TGTGCCAGCAGTTTCGGGATTTCTCTAGCCGGTACGCAGTATTTT. Residues: CASSFGISLAGTQYF.

The J gene is TRBJ2-6, the V gene TRBV7-9, with D perhaps TRBD2 (5 bases). V lost 5 bases and J lost 2, with 13 bases in between. CDR1 is SEHNR and CDR2 is FQNEAQ in the germline V gene (reference sequence). This CDR3 contains 16 residues. CDR3 in DNA: TGTGCCAGCAGCCCACAAACAGCGGCTGGGGCCAACGTCCTGACTTTC. Translating it yields CASSPQTAAGANVLTF.

The chain combines TRBV23-1 with TRBJ1-2; D unclear. TRBV23-1 is an open reading frame, and its role is uncertain. CDR3 size: 15 residues. V was clipped by 0 bases and J by 7 bases, with 15 bases between them. CDR3 loop: CASSQSPPSRFGYTF. The CDR3 DNA is TGCGCCAGCAGTCAATCTCCCCCGTCCCGGTTTGGCTACACCTTC.

This clone has just one count. The chain couples TRBV27 to TRBJ2-7, with 9 bases fitting TRBD2. This CDR3 is 16 amino acids long. The V and J ends lost 4 bases and 1 base, in that order; junction bases with no gene match: 8. Germline-derived CDR1 and CDR2 are MNHEY and SMNVEV (reference sequence). The CDR3 is CASSSDWTSASYEQYF. The CDR3 region has the DNA TGTGCCAGCAGTTCCGATTGGACTAGCGCATCCTACGAGCAGTACTTC.

This clone was detected only once. This chain connects TRBV2 to TRBJ2-1; tentative D call: TRBD2 (5 bases). Trimming cost V 1 base and J 0 bases, with 7 bases left between them. The CDR3 sequence is 15 residues long. Germline lookup yields CDR1 SNHLY and CDR2 FYNNEI. In DNA, the CDR3 is TGTGCCAGCAGTGAAGGGACTTTCTCCTACAATGAGCAGTTCTTC. Protein product: CASSEGTFSYNEQFF. The whole variable domain, remainder taken from reference TRBV2 and TRBJ2-1, is EPEVTQTPSHQVTQMGQEVILRCVPISNHLYFYWYRQILGQKVEFLVSFYNNEISEKSEIFDDQFSVERPDGSNFTLKIRSTKLEDSAMYFCASSEGTFSYNEQFFGPGTRLTVL.

This clone showed up many times. This sequence joins TRBV30 and TRBJ1-6; D is ambiguous. V was pared by 7 bases and J by 6 bases, with 13 bases between. The CDR3 totals 13 residues. CDR1 and CDR2 (germline): GTSNPN, SVGIG (reference sequence). The CDR3 loop reads CASAGSGNSPLHF. The CDR3 nucleotides are TGTGCCTCCGCGGGATCCGGTAATTCACCCCTCCACTTT.

The rearrangement joins TRBV4-2 to TRBJ2-7, with TRBD2 as a possible D gene (6 bases). CDR1 is LGHNA and CDR2 is YNFKEQ in the germline V gene. The CDR3 is made up of 16 amino acids. The germline V and J ends were trimmed by 0 bases and 2 bases, with 14 bases remaining between them. CDR3 region: CASSQEGARTTYEQYF. For the CDR3, the DNA is TGTGCCAGCAGCCAAGAGGGAGCAAGGACTACCTACGAGCAGTACTTC.

The chain carries TRBV2 and TRBJ2-1; a possible D gene is TRBD2 (6 bases). V dropped 6 bases and J dropped 7 bases, with 7 bases sitting between them. This CDR3 has 11 residues. Germline-derived CDR1 and CDR2 are SNHLY and FYNNEI. The CDR3 spells CASRTSNEQFF. CDR3 nucleotides: TGTGCCAGCAGGACTAGTAATGAGCAGTTCTTC.